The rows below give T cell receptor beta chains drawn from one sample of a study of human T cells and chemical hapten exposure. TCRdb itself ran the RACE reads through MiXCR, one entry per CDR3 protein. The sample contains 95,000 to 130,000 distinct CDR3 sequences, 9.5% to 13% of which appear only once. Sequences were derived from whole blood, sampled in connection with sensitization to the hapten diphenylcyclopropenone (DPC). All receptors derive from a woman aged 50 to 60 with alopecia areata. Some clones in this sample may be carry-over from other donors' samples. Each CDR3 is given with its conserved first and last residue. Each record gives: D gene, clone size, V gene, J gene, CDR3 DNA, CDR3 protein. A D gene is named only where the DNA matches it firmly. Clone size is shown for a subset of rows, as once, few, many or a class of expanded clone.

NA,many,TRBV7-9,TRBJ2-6,TGTGCCAGCAGCTCAGCCCCTGGGGCCAACGTCCTGACTTTC,CASSSAPGANVLTF
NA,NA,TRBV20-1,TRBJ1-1,TGCAGTGCTAGAGGATGGGTCACTGAAGCTTTCTTT,CSARGWVTEAFF
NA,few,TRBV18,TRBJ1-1,TGTGCCAGCTCACCTCTTTTCACTGCGGAGAACACTGAAGCTTTCTTT,CASSPLFTAENTEAFF
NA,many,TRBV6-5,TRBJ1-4,TGTGCCAGCAGTTACACCGGAGGCGGTGAGGAAAAACTGTTTTTT,CASSYTGGGEEKLFF
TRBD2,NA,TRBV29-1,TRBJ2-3,TGCAGCGTTGAAGCGCGAGCGGGGGGCACAGATACGCAGTATTTT,CSVEARAGGTDTQYF
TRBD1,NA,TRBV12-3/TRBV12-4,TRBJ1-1,TGTGCCAGCACAGGGGGGCAGGGGGGCACTGAAGCTTTCTTT,CASTGGQGGTEAFF
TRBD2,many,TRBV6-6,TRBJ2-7,TGTGCCAGCAGTTACTCGAAACCCAGCGGGGGACGCGGTCTCGGGCAGTACTTC,CASSYSKPSGGRGLGQYF
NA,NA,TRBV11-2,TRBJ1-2,TGTGCCAGCAGCTTATTTACCGTGAATGGCTACACCTTC,CASSLFTVNGYTF
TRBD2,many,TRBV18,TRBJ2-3,TGTGCCAGCTCACCCCCGGGACTAGCGGGGCAAACAGATACGCAGTATTTT,CASSPPGLAGQTDTQYF
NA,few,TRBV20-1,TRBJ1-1,TGCAGTGCTAGTTCTAGGTTGAACACTGAAGCTTTCTTT,CSASSRLNTEAFF
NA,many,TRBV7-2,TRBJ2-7,TGTGCCAGCAGCCCGGCCCCTTGGGCGAGCTCCTACGAGCAGTACTTC,CASSPAPWASSYEQYF
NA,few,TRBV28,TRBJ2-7,TGTGCCAGCAGTTTAGTTGGGTTTAGTAGGAGCGCCGAGCAGTACTTC,CASSLVGFSRSAEQYF
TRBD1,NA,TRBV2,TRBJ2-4,TGTGCCAGCATGAAAGAACAGGGGCGGTCCAAAAACATTCAGTACTTC,CASMKEQGRSKNIQYF
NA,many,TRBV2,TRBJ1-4,TGTGCCAGCATGCCTATCGGTCCGGAAAAACTGTTTTTT,CASMPIGPEKLFF
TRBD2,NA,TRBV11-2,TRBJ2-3,TGTGCCAGCAGCTTAGTCCGGCGGGGGGGCCTGGATACGCAGTATTTT,CASSLVRRGGLDTQYF
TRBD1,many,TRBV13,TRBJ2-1,TGTGCCAGCAGCCCGGGGACAGGGGAACGGAATGAGCAGTTCTTC,CASSPGTGERNEQFF
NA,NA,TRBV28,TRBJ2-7,TGTGCCAGCTGGGGGACGAGATACGAGCAGTACTTC,CASWGTRYEQYF
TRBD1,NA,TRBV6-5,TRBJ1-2,TGTGCCAGCAGTTTAGGGCCCGAACAGGGGCTTAACTATGGCTACACCTTC,CASSLGPEQGLNYGYTF
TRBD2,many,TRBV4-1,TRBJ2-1,TGCGCCAGCAGCCAAAGTCGGGAGCGGGGGGTCCACCTCGATGAGCAGTTCTTC,CASSQSRERGVHLDEQFF
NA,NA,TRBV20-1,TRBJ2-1,TGCAGTGCTAGACGGCCCCAGGGTTTGGCATACAATGAGCAGTTCTTC,CSARRPQGLAYNEQFF
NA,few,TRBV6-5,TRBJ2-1,TGTGCCAGCAGTTATATAGCTACGGGATACAATGAGCAGTTCTTC,CASSYIATGYNEQFF
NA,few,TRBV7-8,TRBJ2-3,TGTGCCAGCAGCTTTTATCAAGCCGGGGGAGATACGCAGTATTTT,CASSFYQAGGDTQYF
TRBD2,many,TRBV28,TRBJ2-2,TGTGCCAGCAGTTTCCCCCTAGCGGGAGGTCCCGGGGAGCTGTTTTTT,CASSFPLAGGPGELFF
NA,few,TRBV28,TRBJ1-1,TGTGCCAGCAGTCGACAGTCATACACTGAAGCTTTCTTT,CASSRQSYTEAFF
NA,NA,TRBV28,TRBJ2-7,TGTGCCAGCAGTTCCGGGACGCCTAATTCCTACGAGCAGTACTTC,CASSSGTPNSYEQYF
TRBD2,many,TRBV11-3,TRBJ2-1,TGTGCCAGCAGCTTACCCCTAGCGGGAGGTGCTGAGCAGTTCTTC,CASSLPLAGGAEQFF
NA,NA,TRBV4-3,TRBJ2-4,TGCGCCAGCAGCCAAGTGGGGGGGGAGACAGGCGCCCAGGGAAACATTCAGTACTTC,CASSQVGGETGAQGNIQYF
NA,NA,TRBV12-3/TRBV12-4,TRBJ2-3,TGTGTCAGCCGTCCCTCCTCGGCAGATACGCAGTATTTT,CVSRPSSADTQYF
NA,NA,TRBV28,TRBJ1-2,TGTGCCAGCAGTTCTGCGGGGGCGCCTTTGGGGTATGGCTACACCTTC,CASSSAGAPLGYGYTF
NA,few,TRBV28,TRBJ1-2,TGTGCCACCCACCTAAGGAGGGGCTACACCTTC,CATHLRRGYTF
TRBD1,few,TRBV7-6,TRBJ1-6,TGTGCCAGCAGCGGAAGGACAGGGAAGGAATCACCCCTCCACTTT,CASSGRTGKESPLHF